The 14 T cell receptor beta chains reported below all come from one sample, sequenced in a study of T-cell reconstitution after alpha-beta-depleted transplantation in children. A library of TCRbeta sequences, prepared with unique molecular identifiers, was generated. Each CDR3 protein is one row after TCRdb ran MiXCR on the PCR reads. The sample records approximately 400,000 distinct CDR3 sequences, approximately 11% being singletons. The material sequenced was PBMCs from the stem cell graft donor, taken from the stem cell graft. These receptors came from a human donor who donated a stem cell graft to a child with acute myeloid leukemia.

This rearrangement joins TRBV7-2 to TRBJ2-4; no reliable D call. Trimming removed 2 bases from V and 4 bases from J, with 3 bases in between. Per the germline V gene, CDR1 is SGHTA and CDR2 is FQGNSA. This CDR3 region has 12 residues. The CDR3 here is CASSLLKNIQYF. The CDR3 DNA sequence: TGTGCCAGCAGCTTACTAAAAAACATTCAGTACTTC.

This clonotype was detected only a few times. This chain connects TRBV27 to TRBJ1-5; D perhaps matches TRBD1 (5 bases). CDR1 and CDR2 from the germline V gene are MNHEY and SMNVEV (reference sequence). This CDR3 comprises 14 residues. V lost 2 bases to trimming and J lost 7 bases, with 12 bases between them. This chain's CDR3 is CASSLKGPGQPQHF. The CDR3 DNA reads TGTGCCAGCAGTTTAAAGGGGCCCGGGCAGCCCCAGCATTTT.

This clonotype was picked up a small number of times. The chain joins TRBV5-1 to TRBJ2-3, with TRBD2 matching 9 bases. The CDR3 loop spans 15 amino acids. From germline, CDR1 is SGHRS and CDR2 YFSETQ. The junction had 9 bases not matched to a gene; V was cut back by 4 bases and J by 6 bases. The CDR3 DNA sequence: TGCGCCAGCAGCCCCTCCCTCGGACTAGCGGATACGCAGTATTTT. It specifies CASSPSLGLADTQYF. Full variable domain (rest looked up from reference TRBV5-1 and TRBJ2-3): KAGVTQTPRYLIKTRGQQVTLSCSPISGHRSVSWYQQTPGQGLQFLFEYFSETQRNKGNFPGRFSGRQFSNSRSEMNVSTLELGDSALYLCASSPSLGLADTQYFGPGTRLTVL.

This chain joins TRBV20-1 and TRBJ2-5; 8 nucleotides agree with TRBD2. The V and J ends lost 4 bases and 4 bases, in that order; junction bases with no gene match: 11. The CDR3 is 15 amino acids. Per the germline V gene, CDR1 is DFQATT and CDR2 is SNEGSKA (reference sequence). The CDR3 protein is CSAIIQRERAETQYF. The CDR3 DNA reads TGCAGTGCTATTATTCAGCGGGAGCGCGCAGAGACCCAGTACTTC.

The chain is built from TRBV4-3 and TRBJ2-5, with D perhaps matching TRBD2 (7 bases). Germline CDR1 LGHNA, CDR2 YSLEER. V dropped 3 bases and J dropped 3 bases, with 14 bases sitting between them. This CDR3 has 15 amino acids. The CDR3 nucleotides are TGCGCCAGCAGCCAGGGGGGGCTAGCGGAAGAGACCCAGTACTTC. It yields the protein CASSQGGLAEETQYF.

The rearrangement uses TRBV7-2 and TRBJ2-5, with unresolved D. The DNA matches TRBJ2-1 better at its end, which makes the J call doubtful. CDR3 length equals 12 residues. Germline-derived CDR1 and CDR2 are SGHTA and FQGNSA. The CDR3 here is CASSPPGETQFF. The CDR3 DNA reads as TGTGCCAGCAGCCCCCCGGGCGAGACCCAGTTCTTC.

At least ten counts were recorded for this clonotype. The chain uses TRBV4-1 and TRBJ1-3; no definite D call. The CDR3 extends over 17 amino acids. The germline V gene has CDR1 MGHRA and CDR2 YSYEKL. V was shortened by 2 bases and J by 0 bases, with 14 bases between the two germline ends. CDR3 amino acids: CASSQIGRRRSGNTIYF. As DNA, the CDR3 is TGCGCCAGCAGCCAAATAGGTCGGCGCCGCTCTGGAAACACCATATATTTT.

This clonotype was counted between two and nine times. CDR3 in DNA: TGTGCCAGCAGCTTACACGTGAACACTGAAGCTTTCTTT. This gives the protein CASSLHVNTEAFF. V is TRBV5-4 and J is TRBJ1-1; unclear D gene. CDR1 and CDR2 (germline): SGHNT, YYREEE (reference sequence). The V and J ends lost 2 bases and 0 bases respectively, with 5 bases between them. The CDR3 covers 13 residues.

This clonotype was picked up many times. The chain joins TRBV7-3 to TRBJ2-1; TRBD2 matches at 10 bases. This CDR3 spans 15 amino acids. V gave up 3 bases and J gave up 7 bases; unmatched junction bases: 6. CDR1 is SGHTA and CDR2 is FQGTGA in the germline V gene. CDR3 bases: TGTGCCAGCAGCTTCGTACTAGCGGGGATGAATGAGCAGTTCTTC. The encoded protein is CASSFVLAGMNEQFF.

CDR3 loop: CSATPEELVGVRNIQYF. The CDR3, as DNA: TGCAGTGCTACCCCCGAGGAGCTCGTTGGTGTTCGCAACATTCAGTACTTC. V usage is TRBV20-1 and J usage is TRBJ2-4; D uncertain. Per germline, CDR1 DFQATT and CDR2 SNEGSKA (reference sequence). The CDR3 runs 17 residues. V was cut by 4 bases and J by 7 bases, with 26 bases left in between.

Worth noting for this clonotype: A much larger clone differs by one base, so this may be a read error. The chain carries TRBV3-1 and TRBJ2-7; D remains ambiguous. CDR3 length equals 14 residues. Germline assignment: CDR1 LGHDT and CDR2 YNNKEL (reference sequence). The CDR3 loop is CASSQGHSSYGQYV. In DNA, the CDR3 is TGTGCCAGCAGCCAAGGGCACAGCTCCTACGGGCAGTACGTC.

This clonotype was seen a few times. The DNA of the CDR3 is TGTGCCAGCAGCCCAGAACAGGAAATCGGCTACACCTTC. Translation: CASSPEQEIGYTF. The chain uses TRBV7-2 and TRBJ1-2; possibly TRBD1 for D (5 bases). V was trimmed by 5 bases and J by 8 bases, leaving 15 bases between them. The CDR3 runs to 13 residues. Germline lookup yields CDR1 SGHTA and CDR2 FQGNSA.

This clonotype was observed many times. The V and J genes are TRBV4-3 and TRBJ2-3; 14 nucleotides match TRBD2. The V and J ends lost 2 bases and 4 bases, in that order; junction bases with no gene match: 8. CDR3 size: 18 residues. The V gene's germline CDR1 is LGHNA and CDR2 YSLEER. CDR3 residues: CASSQSQPGLAGADTQYF. For the CDR3, the DNA is TGCGCCAGCAGCCAAAGCCAACCGGGACTAGCGGGAGCAGATACGCAGTATTTT.

The rearrangement joins TRBV29-1 to TRBJ2-6; unclear D gene. V dropped 1 base and J dropped 0 bases, with 4 bases sitting between them. In germline, CDR1 is SQVTM, CDR2 ANQGSEA. CDR3 length: 14 residues. The chain's CDR3 is CSVEGHSGANVLTF. Here the CDR3 DNA reads TGCAGCGTTGAAGGTCACTCTGGGGCCAACGTCCTGACTTTC.